This T cell receptor beta chain was captured in a study of identical twins. It was template switching that added a universal primer site, and there were unique molecular identifiers on the cDNA. TCRdb re-called the 5' RACE reads with MiXCR, one entry per CDR3 protein. The repertoire holds about 700,000 distinct CDR3 sequences, with 8.5% to 9.5% as singletons. The germline V gene has CDR1 SGHVS and CDR2 FNYEAQ. CDR3 length: 15 amino acids. V was trimmed by 4 bases and J by 2 bases, leaving 12 bases between them. This sample also belongs to another study, concerning yellow fever vaccine responses in identical twins.

This clonotype was obtained from a woman between 18 and 29 years old in good health. The chain recombines TRBV7-6 with TRBJ1-3; TRBD1 might be the D (5 bases). The sample consisted of PBMCs. The CDR3 here is CASSSAWGAGNTIYF. DNA for the CDR3: TGTGCCAGCAGCTCCGCGTGGGGGGCTGGAAACACCATATATTTT. The whole variable domain, remainder taken from reference TRBV7-6 and TRBJ1-3, is GAGVSQSPRYKVTKRGQDVALRCDPISGHVSLYWYRQALGQGPEFLTYFNYEAQQDKSGLPNDRFSAERPEGSISTLTIQRTEQRDSAMYRCASSSAWGAGNTIYFGEGSWLTVV.